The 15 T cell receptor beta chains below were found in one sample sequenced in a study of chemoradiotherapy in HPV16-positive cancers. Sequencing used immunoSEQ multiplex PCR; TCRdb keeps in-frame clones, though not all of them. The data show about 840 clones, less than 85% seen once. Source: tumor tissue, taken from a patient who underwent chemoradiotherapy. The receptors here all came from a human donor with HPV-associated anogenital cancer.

This CDR3 is CASSPSGTGGRDEQYF. The CDR3 DNA is TGTGCCAGTAGTCCCTCAGGGACAGGGGGTCGCGACGAGCAGTACTTC. V and J are TRBV19 and TRBJ2-7; 11 nucleotides line up with TRBD1. The germline V gene encodes CDR1 LNHDA and CDR2 SQIVND (reference sequence). The CDR3 totals 16 residues. V was clipped by 5 bases and J by 5 bases; unmatched bases: 11.

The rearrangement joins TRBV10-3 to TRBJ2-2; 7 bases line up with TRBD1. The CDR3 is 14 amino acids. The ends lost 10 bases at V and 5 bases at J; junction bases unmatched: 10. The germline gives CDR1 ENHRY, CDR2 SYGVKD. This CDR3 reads CATRDSRETGELFF. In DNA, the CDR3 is TGTGCCACGAGGGACAGCCGGGAAACCGGGGAGCTGTTTTTT.

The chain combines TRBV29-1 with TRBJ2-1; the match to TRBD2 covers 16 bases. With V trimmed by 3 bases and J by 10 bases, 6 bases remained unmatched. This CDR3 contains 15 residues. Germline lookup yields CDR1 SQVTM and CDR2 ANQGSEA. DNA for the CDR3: TGCAGCGTTGACGCCCGGGGACTAGCGGGAGGGGAGCAGTTCTTC. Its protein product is CSVDARGLAGGEQFF.

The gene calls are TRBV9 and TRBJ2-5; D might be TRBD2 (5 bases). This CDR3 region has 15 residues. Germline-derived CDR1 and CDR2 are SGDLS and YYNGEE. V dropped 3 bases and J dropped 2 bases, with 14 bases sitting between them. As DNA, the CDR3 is TGTGCCAGCAGCGCGCCACTAGGCCTACAAGAGACCCAGTACTTC. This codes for CASSAPLGLQETQYF. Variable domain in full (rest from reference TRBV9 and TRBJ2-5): DSGVTQTPKHLITATGQRVTLRCSPRSGDLSVYWYQQSLDQGLQFLIQYYNGEERAKGNILERFSAQQFPDLHSELNLSSLELGDSALYFCASSAPLGLQETQYFGPGTRLLVL.

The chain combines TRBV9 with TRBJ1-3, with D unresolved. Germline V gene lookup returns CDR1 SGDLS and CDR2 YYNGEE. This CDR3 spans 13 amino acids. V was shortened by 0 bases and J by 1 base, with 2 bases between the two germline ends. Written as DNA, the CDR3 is TGTGCCAGCAGCGTAGAATCTGGAAACACCATATATTTT. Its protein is CASSVESGNTIYF.

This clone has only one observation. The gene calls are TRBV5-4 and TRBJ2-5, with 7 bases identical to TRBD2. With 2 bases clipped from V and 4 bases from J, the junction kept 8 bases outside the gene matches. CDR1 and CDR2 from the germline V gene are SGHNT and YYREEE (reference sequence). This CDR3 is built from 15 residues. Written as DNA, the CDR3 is TGTGCCAGCAGCTTTTCCCGGACTAGAGGAGAGACCCAGTACTTC. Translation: CASSFSRTRGETQYF.

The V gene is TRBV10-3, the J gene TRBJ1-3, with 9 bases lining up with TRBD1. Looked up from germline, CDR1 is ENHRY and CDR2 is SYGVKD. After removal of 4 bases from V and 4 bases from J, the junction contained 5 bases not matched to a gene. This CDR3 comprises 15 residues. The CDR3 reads CAISGTGAPGNTIYF. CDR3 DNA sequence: TGTGCCATCAGTGGGACAGGGGCGCCCGGAAACACCATATATTTT.

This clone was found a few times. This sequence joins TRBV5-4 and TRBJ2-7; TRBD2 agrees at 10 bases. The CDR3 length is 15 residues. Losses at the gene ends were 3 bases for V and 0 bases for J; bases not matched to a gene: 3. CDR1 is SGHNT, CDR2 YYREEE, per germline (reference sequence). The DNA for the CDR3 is TGTGCCAGCAGCTCGCCTAGCGGGAGCTCCTACGAGCAGTACTTC. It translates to CASSSPSGSSYEQYF.

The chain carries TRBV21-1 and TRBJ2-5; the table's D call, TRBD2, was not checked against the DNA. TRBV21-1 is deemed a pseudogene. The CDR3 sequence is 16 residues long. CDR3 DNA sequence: TGTGCCAGCAGCAAAGGGGAGTCTCCGTTTAAAGAGACCCAGTACTTC. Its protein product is CASSKGESPFKETQYF.

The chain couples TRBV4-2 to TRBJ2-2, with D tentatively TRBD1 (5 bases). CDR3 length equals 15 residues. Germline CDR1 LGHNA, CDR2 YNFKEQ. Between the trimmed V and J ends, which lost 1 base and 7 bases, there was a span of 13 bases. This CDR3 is CASSQGGRDIGELFF. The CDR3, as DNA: TGTGCCAGCAGCCAAGGGGGCAGGGATATCGGGGAGCTGTTTTTT.

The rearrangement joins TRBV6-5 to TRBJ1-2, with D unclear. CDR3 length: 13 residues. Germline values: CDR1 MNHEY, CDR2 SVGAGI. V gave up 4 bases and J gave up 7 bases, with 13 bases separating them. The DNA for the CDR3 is TGTGCCAGCAGTTCCCCTAGAAGTTCTGGCTACACCTTC. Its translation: CASSSPRSSGYTF.

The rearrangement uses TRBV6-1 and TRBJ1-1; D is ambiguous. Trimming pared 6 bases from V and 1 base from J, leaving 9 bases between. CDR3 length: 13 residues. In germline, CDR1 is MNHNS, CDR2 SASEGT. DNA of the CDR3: TGTGCCAGCAGGGGCACTGGGAACACTGAAGCTTTCTTT. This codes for CASRGTGNTEAFF.

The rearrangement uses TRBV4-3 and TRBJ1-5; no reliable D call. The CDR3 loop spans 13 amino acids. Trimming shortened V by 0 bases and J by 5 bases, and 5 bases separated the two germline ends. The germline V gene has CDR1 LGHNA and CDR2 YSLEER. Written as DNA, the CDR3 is TGCGCCAGCAGCCAAGATAAAGATCAGCCCCAGCATTTT. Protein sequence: CASSQDKDQPQHF.

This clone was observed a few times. The CDR3 sequence is CASSEGVVGNQPQHF. For the CDR3, the DNA is TGCGCCAGCAGTGAGGGCGTGGTTGGCAATCAGCCCCAGCATTTT. The chain joins TRBV10-2 to TRBJ1-5; D remains unclear. V dropped 2 bases and J dropped 2 bases, with 10 bases sitting between them. The CDR3 covers 15 residues. Germline V lookup: CDR1 WSHSY, CDR2 SAAADI.

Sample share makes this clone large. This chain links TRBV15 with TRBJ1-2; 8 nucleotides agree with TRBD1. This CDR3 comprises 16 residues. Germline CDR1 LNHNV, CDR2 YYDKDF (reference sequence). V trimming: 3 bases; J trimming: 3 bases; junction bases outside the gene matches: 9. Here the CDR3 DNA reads TGTGCCACCAGCAGTGGGGCCGGACAGGGCCACTATGGCTACACCTTC. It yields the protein CATSSGAGQGHYGYTF.